The 4 T cell receptor beta chains reported below all come from one sample, sequenced in a study of blood T cell repertoires in COVID-19. Sequencing was performed with immunoSEQ multiplex PCR; in TCRdb, only in-frame clones are kept and a portion is missing. The profile shows fewer than 150,000 clones, around four fifths of them singletons. What was sequenced was peripheral blood. The receptors were sampled from an elderly man with acute or convalescent COVID-19.

This clone is a singleton in its sample. The chain carries TRBV5-1 and TRBJ1-2, with 9 bases lining up with TRBD1. The length of the CDR3 is 14 residues. Unmatched junction bases numbered 10, after V lost 4 bases and J lost 9 bases. From germline, CDR1 is SGHRS and CDR2 YFSETQ. CDR3 in amino acids: CASSLRTGEGSYTF. The CDR3 DNA follows: TGCGCCAGCAGCCTTCGGACAGGGGAGGGGAGCTACACCTTC.

CDR3 nucleotide sequence: TGTGCCAGCACCCCAGGAGGACAGGGAACCTACGAGCAGTACTTC. Protein product: CASTPGGQGTYEQYF. This chain joins TRBV3-1 (or the pseudogene TRBV3-2) and TRBJ2-7, with TRBD1 matching 8 bases. J gave up 2 bases and V 7 bases, and 10 bases lay outside the gene matches. The CDR3 runs to 15 residues. Germline V gives CDR1 LGHDT, CDR2 YNNKEL (reference sequence).

The rearrangement uses TRBV2 and TRBJ2-3; TRBD2 agrees at 12 bases. The CDR3 has 15 residues. The V gene's germline CDR1 is SNHLY and CDR2 FYNNEI. After removal of 6 bases from V and 7 bases from J, the junction contained 8 bases not matched to a gene. DNA for the CDR3: TGTGCCAGCAGATCTAGCGGGGGGGCCTGGAATACGCAGTATTTT. It codes for CASRSSGGAWNTQYF.

The chain combines TRBV2 with TRBJ2-3; maybe TRBD1 (5 bases). Germline-derived CDR1 and CDR2 are SNHLY and FYNNEI. Between the trimmed V and J ends, which lost 6 bases and 2 bases, there was a span of 9 bases. The CDR3 is made up of 13 amino acids. In nucleotides, the CDR3 is TGTGCCAGCAGGTTGACAGCCACAGATACGCAGTATTTT. It is translated as CASRLTATDTQYF.